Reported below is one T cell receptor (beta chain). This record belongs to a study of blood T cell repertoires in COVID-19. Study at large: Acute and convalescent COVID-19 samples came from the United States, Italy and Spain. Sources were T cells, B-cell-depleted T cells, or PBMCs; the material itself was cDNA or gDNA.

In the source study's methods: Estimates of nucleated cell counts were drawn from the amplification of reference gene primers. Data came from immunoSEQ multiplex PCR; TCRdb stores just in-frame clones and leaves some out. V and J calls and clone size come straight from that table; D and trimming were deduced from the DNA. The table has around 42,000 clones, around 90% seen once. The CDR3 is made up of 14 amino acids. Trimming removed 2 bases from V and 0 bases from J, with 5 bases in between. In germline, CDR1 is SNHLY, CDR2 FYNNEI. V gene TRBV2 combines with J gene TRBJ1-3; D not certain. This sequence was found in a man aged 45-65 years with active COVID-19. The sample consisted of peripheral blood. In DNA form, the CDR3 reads TGTGCCAGCAGTGAACGGTTCTCTGGAAACACCATATATTTT. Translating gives CASSERFSGNTIYF.